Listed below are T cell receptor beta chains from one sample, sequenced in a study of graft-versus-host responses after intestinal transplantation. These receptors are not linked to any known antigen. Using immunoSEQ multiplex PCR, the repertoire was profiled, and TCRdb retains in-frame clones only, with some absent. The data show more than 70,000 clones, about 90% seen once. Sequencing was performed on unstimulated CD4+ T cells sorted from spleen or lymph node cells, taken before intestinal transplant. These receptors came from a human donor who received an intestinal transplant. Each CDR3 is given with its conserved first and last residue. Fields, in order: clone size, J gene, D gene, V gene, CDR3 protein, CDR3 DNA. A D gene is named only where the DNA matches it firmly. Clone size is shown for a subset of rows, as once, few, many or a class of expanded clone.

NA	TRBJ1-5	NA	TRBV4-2	CASSLLSGGNQPQHF	TGTGCCAGCAGTCTACTCTCAGGGGGCAATCAGCCCCAGCATTTT
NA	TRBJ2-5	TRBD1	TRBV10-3	CAISRGAGGSAQETQYF	TGTGCCATCAGTCGGGGTGCAGGGGGCAGTGCCCAAGAGACCCAGTACTTC
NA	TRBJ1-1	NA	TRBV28	CASSFYRAGTEAFF	TGTGCCAGCAGTTTTTACAGGGCCGGGACTGAAGCTTTCTTT
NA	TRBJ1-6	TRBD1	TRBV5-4	CASSLAGTGNSPLHF	TGTGCCAGCAGCTTGGCCGGGACAGGTAATTCACCCCTCCACTTT
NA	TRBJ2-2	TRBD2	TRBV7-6	CASSLEVLRGVGGELFF	TGTGCCAGCAGCTTAGAGGTTTTGCGGGGGGTCGGCGGGGAGCTGTTTTTT
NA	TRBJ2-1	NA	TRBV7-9	CASSLVWGESRNEQFF	TGTGCCAGCAGCTTGGTGTGGGGCGAGTCGAGGAATGAGCAGTTCTTC
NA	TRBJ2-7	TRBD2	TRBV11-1	CASSTQRGPSYEQYF	TGTGCCAGCAGCACCCAGCGGGGGCCCTCCTACGAGCAGTACTTC
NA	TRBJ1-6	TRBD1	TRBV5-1	CASSLDRDRSPLHF	TGCGCCAGCAGCCTCGACAGGGATCGGTCACCCCTCCACTTT
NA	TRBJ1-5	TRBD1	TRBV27	CASSLSYGTVNQPQHF	TGTGCCAGCAGTTTATCGTACGGGACAGTCAATCAGCCCCAGCATTTT
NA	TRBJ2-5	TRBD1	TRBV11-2	CASRTGGETQYF	TGTGCCAGCAGGACAGGGGGCGAGACCCAGTACTTC
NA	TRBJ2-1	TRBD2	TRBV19	CAVSGGLYNEQFF	TGTGCCGTTAGCGGGGGTCTTTACAATGAGCAGTTCTTC
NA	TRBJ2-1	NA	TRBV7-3	CASSPGGGGQPYNEQFF	TGTGCCAGCAGCCCGGGGGGCGGGGGCCAACCCTACAATGAGCAGTTCTTC
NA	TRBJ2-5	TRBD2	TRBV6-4	CASSDAQAGGQETQYF	TGTGCCAGCAGTGACGCGCAAGCGGGGGGACAAGAGACCCAGTACTTC
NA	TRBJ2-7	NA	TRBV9	CASSVGPTMAGAGYEQYF	TGTGCCAGCAGCGTAGGCCCCACGATGGCGGGGGCGGGCTACGAGCAGTACTTC
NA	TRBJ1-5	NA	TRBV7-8	CASSFSNYNQPQHF	TGTGCCAGCAGCTTCAGTAATTATAATCAGCCCCAGCATTTT
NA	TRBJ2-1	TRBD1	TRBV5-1	CASSGQGQGLDEQFF	TGCGCCAGCAGCGGCCAAGGACAGGGTCTGGATGAGCAGTTCTTC
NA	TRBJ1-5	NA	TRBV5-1	CASSLGPGPNQPQHF	TGCGCCAGCAGCTTGGGGCCAGGGCCTAATCAGCCCCAGCATTTT
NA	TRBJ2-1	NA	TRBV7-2	CASSPTNEQFF	TGTGCCAGCAGCCCTACCAATGAGCAGTTCTTC
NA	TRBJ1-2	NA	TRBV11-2	CASSLDRSYGYTF	TGTGCCAGCAGCTTAGACAGATCCTATGGCTACACCTTC
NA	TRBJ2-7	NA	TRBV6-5	CASSYGGNSYEQYF	TGTGCCAGCAGTTACGGGGGCAATTCCTACGAGCAGTACTTC
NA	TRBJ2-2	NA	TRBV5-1	CASSFLANTGELFF	TGCGCCAGCAGCTTCCTAGCGAACACCGGGGAGCTGTTTTTT
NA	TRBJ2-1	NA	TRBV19	CASSPPRVRAYNEQFF	TGTGCCAGTAGTCCCCCACGAGTTCGGGCCTACAATGAGCAGTTCTTC
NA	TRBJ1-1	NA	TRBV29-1	CSVVPVRLMNTEAFF	TGCAGCGTTGTCCCCGTCCGCCTAATGAACACTGAAGCTTTCTTT
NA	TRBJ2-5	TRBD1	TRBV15	CATSRVPTGQETQYF	TGTGCCACCAGCAGAGTCCCGACAGGGCAAGAGACCCAGTACTTC
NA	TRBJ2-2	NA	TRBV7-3	CASSPSDRTAGELFF	TGTGCCAGCAGCCCATCCGACAGAACGGCCGGGGAGCTGTTTTTT
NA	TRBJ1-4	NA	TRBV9	CASSVATGGKLFF	TGTGCCAGCAGCGTAGCTACGGGGGGAAAACTGTTTTTT
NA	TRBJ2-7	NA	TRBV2	CASMVAAGTYEQYF	TGTGCCAGCATGGTGGCCGCGGGAACCTACGAGCAGTACTTC
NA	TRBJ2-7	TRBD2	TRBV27	CASTHLERGEQYF	TGTGCCAGCACCCACCTGGAGCGGGGCGAGCAGTACTTC
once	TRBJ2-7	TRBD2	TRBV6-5	CASSYSASGGDYEQYF	TGTGCCAGCAGTTACTCCGCTAGCGGGGGAGACTACGAGCAGTACTTC
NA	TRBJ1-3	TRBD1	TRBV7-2	CASSSTGLRISGNTIYF	TGTGCCAGCAGCTCGACAGGGCTCCGGATCTCTGGAAACACCATATATTTT
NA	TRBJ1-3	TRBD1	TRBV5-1	CASSSRQGPGNTIYF	TGCGCCAGCAGCTCGCGACAGGGGCCTGGAAACACCATATATTTT
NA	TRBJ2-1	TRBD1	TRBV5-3	CARSPARDSGHMGFFF	TGTGCCAGAAGCCCGGCCCGGGACAGCGGACATATGGGATTCTTCTTC
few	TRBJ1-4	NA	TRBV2	CASSRGGGEKLFF	TGTGCCAGCAGTCGAGGGGGGGGTGAAAAACTGTTTTTT
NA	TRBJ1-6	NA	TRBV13	CASSLDSNNSPLHF	TGTGCCAGCAGCCTAGACAGTAATAATTCACCCCTCCACTTT
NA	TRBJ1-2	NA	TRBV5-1	CASSLGSSGDWGYTF	TGCGCCAGCAGCTTGGGATCGTCAGGGGATTGGGGCTACACCTTC
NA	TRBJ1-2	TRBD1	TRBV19	CASWTGYGYTF	TGTGCCAGTTGGACAGGCTATGGCTACACCTTC
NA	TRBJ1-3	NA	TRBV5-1	CASTPGLQGGNTIYF	TGCGCCAGCACCCCAGGGCTTCAAGGTGGAAACACCATATATTTT
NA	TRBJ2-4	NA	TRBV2	CASARREAKNIQYF	TGTGCCAGCGCCAGACGGGAGGCCAAAAACATTCAGTACTTC
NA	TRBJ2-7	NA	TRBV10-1	CASSNAEQYF	TGCGCCAGCAGCAACGCGGAGCAGTACTTC
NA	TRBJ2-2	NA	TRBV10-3	CAISVTFTGELFF	TGTGCCATCAGTGTGACATTCACCGGGGAGCTGTTTTTT
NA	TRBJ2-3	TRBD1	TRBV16	CASSQSRGSDTQYF	TGTGCCAGCAGCCAATCCAGGGGGTCAGATACGCAGTATTTT
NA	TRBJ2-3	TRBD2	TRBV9	CASSVREDTDTQYF	TGTGCCAGCAGCGTCCGGGAGGACACAGATACGCAGTATTTT
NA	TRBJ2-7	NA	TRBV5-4	CASSFSGSYEQYF	TGTGCCAGCAGCTTTTCGGGCTCCTACGAGCAGTACTTC
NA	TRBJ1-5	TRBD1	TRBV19	CASSILGTGGDQPQHF	TGTGCCAGTAGTATTTTAGGGACAGGGGGAGATCAGCCCCAGCATTTT
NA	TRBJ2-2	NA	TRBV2	CASSSVGGGELFF	TGTGCCAGCAGTTCCGTTGGAGGCGGGGAGCTGTTTTTT
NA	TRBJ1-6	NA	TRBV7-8	CASSLAASGDNSPLHF	TGTGCCAGCAGCTTAGCGGCATCCGGAGATAATTCACCCCTCCACTTT
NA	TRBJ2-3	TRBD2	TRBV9	CASSVGLAGGHTQYF	TGTGCCAGCAGCGTAGGGCTAGCGGGGGGACATACGCAGTATTTT
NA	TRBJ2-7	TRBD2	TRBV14	CASSPGGRYEQYF	TGTGCCAGCAGCCCGGGGGGGCGCTACGAGCAGTACTTC
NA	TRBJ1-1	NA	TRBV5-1	CASSLSSGNTEAFF	TGCGCCAGCAGCTTGTCCAGTGGGAACACTGAAGCTTTCTTT
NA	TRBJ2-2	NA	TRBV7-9	CASSLAQGGSGELFF	TGTGCCAGCAGCTTAGCTCAAGGAGGGTCCGGGGAGCTGTTTTTT
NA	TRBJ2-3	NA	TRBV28	CASSLGDNSDTQYF	TGTGCCAGCAGTTTAGGGGACAACTCAGATACGCAGTATTTT
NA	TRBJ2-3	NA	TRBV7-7	CASSPFRWQGTDTQYF	TGTGCTAGCAGCCCCTTTAGGTGGCAGGGGACAGATACGCAGTATTTT
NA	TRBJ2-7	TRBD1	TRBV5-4	CASSLAGTGPHEQYF	TGTGCCAGCAGCTTGGCTGGGACAGGGCCCCACGAGCAGTACTTC
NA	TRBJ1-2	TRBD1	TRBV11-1	CASSSGTGSPVSYGYTF	TGTGCCAGCAGCTCCGGGACAGGTTCCCCGGTGTCCTATGGCTACACCTTC
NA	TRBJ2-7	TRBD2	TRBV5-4	CASSRFVGTSEKYEQYF	TGTGCCAGCAGCCGGTTCGTTGGCACTAGCGAAAAATACGAGCAGTACTTC
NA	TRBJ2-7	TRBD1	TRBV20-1	CSAGDSYEQYF	TGCAGTGCAGGGGACAGCTACGAGCAGTACTTC